This is a list of T cell receptor beta chains from one sample in a study of beta chain features in type 1 diabetes. Here immunoSEQ multiplex PCR was the method, and the copy in TCRdb shows in-frame clones only, minus some. The sample carries 300,000 to 450,000 clones, around 10% recorded once. Sequencing was carried out using central memory CD4+ T cells from blood. These receptors were obtained from a man aged 25 to 40 with type 1 diabetes. The CDR3 runs from the conserved cysteine through the conserved F or W. Fields, in order: V gene, clone size, D gene, J gene, CDR3 protein, CDR3 DNA. A D gene is named only where the DNA matches it firmly. Some rows have no size entry. The others give once, few or many, or a class for an expanded clone.

V gene: TRBV6-1
clone size: .
D gene: TRBD2
J gene: TRBJ2-1
CDR3 protein: CASSRLAGGYNEQFF
CDR3 DNA: TGTGCCAGCAGCCGACTAGCGGGGGGTTACAATGAGCAGTTCTTC

V gene: TRBV11-1
clone size: few
D gene: .
J gene: TRBJ1-1
CDR3 protein: CASRPVGTTEAFF
CDR3 DNA: TGTGCCAGCAGGCCCGTCGGGACCACTGAAGCTTTCTTT

V gene: TRBV9
clone size: few
D gene: TRBD1
J gene: TRBJ2-2
CDR3 protein: CASSVASRDRGTGELFF
CDR3 DNA: TGTGCCAGCAGCGTAGCTTCCAGGGACAGGGGTACCGGGGAGCTGTTTTTT

V gene: TRBV6-6
clone size: .
D gene: .
J gene: TRBJ1-6
CDR3 protein: CASSPTGTGPLHF
CDR3 DNA: TGTGCCAGCAGCCCCACAGGGACCGGTCCCCTCCACTTT

V gene: TRBV28
clone size: .
D gene: .
J gene: TRBJ1-1
CDR3 protein: CASSFRETEAFF
CDR3 DNA: TGTGCCAGCAGTTTCAGGGAAACTGAAGCTTTCTTT

V gene: TRBV2
clone size: few
D gene: .
J gene: TRBJ2-6
CDR3 protein: CAGVGANVLTF
CDR3 DNA: TGTGCCGGGGTGGGGGCCAACGTCCTGACTTTC

V gene: TRBV12-5
clone size: many
D gene: .
J gene: TRBJ2-3
CDR3 protein: CASVRDRGTQYF
CDR3 DNA: TGTGCTAGTGTACGGGACCGAGGTACGCAGTATTTT

V gene: TRBV9
clone size: .
D gene: .
J gene: TRBJ1-3
CDR3 protein: CASSVEGGDTIYF
CDR3 DNA: TGTGCCAGCAGCGTAGAGGGAGGGGACACCATATATTTT

V gene: TRBV10-3
clone size: many
D gene: .
J gene: TRBJ1-3
CDR3 protein: CAISATGNTIYF
CDR3 DNA: TGTGCCATCAGTGCGACTGGAAACACCATATATTTT

V gene: TRBV7-2
clone size: .
D gene: TRBD1
J gene: TRBJ1-2
CDR3 protein: CASSSAPGQGSSGYTF
CDR3 DNA: TGTGCCAGCAGCTCGGCCCCGGGACAGGGGTCTAGTGGCTACACCTTC

V gene: TRBV7-2
clone size: few
D gene: TRBD1
J gene: TRBJ1-2
CDR3 protein: CASSQKTGSYGYTF
CDR3 DNA: TGCGCCAGCAGCCAGAAGACAGGGTCCTATGGCTACACCTTC

V gene: TRBV7-2
clone size: few
D gene: TRBD2
J gene: TRBJ2-3
CDR3 protein: CASSQSRVAGVTQYF
CDR3 DNA: TGTGCCAGCTCTCAATCCCGAGTAGCGGGAGTTACGCAGTATTTT

V gene: TRBV5-1
clone size: .
D gene: TRBD1
J gene: TRBJ2-5
CDR3 protein: CASSPQGQQETQYF
CDR3 DNA: TGCGCCAGCAGCCCCCAGGGACAGCAAGAGACCCAGTACTTC

V gene: TRBV5-1
clone size: .
D gene: .
J gene: TRBJ2-5
CDR3 protein: CASSLGGGRYKETQYF
CDR3 DNA: TGCGCCAGCAGCTTGGGGGGAGGTCGTTACAAAGAGACCCAGTACTTC

V gene: TRBV5-4
clone size: few
D gene: TRBD1
J gene: TRBJ2-5
CDR3 protein: CASSLRQGAGETQYF
CDR3 DNA: TGTGCCAGCAGCCTTAGACAGGGGGCGGGAGAGACCCAGTACTTC

V gene: TRBV5-4
clone size: .
D gene: .
J gene: TRBJ1-1
CDR3 protein: CASSRFTVNTEAFF
CDR3 DNA: TGTGCCAGCAGCCGGTTCACAGTGAACACTGAAGCTTTCTTT

V gene: TRBV28
clone size: many
D gene: TRBD1
J gene: TRBJ1-4
CDR3 protein: CASSLIGQGREKLFF
CDR3 DNA: TGTGCCAGCAGTTTGATCGGACAGGGTCGAGAAAAACTGTTTTTT

V gene: TRBV7-8
clone size: .
D gene: .
J gene: TRBJ2-5
CDR3 protein: CASSPRVAETQYF
CDR3 DNA: TGTGCCAGCAGCCCTAGGGTCGCAGAGACCCAGTACTTC

V gene: TRBV5-1
clone size: few
D gene: TRBD1
J gene: TRBJ2-1
CDR3 protein: CASSFTGGPNEQFF
CDR3 DNA: TGCGCCAGCAGCTTCACAGGGGGCCCGAATGAGCAGTTCTTC

V gene: TRBV7-2
clone size: .
D gene: TRBD1
J gene: TRBJ2-5
CDR3 protein: CASSYLTGEETQYF
CDR3 DNA: TGTGCCAGCAGCTACCTTACAGGGGAGGAGACCCAGTACTTC

V gene: TRBV30
clone size: .
D gene: .
J gene: TRBJ2-1
CDR3 protein: CALGGTVF
CDR3 DNA: TGTGCTTTGGGGGGTACGGTCTTC

V gene: TRBV19
clone size: many
D gene: .
J gene: TRBJ2-1
CDR3 protein: CATMHPPYNEQFF
CDR3 DNA: TGTGCCACCATGCATCCGCCGTACAATGAGCAGTTCTTC

V gene: TRBV7-8
clone size: many
D gene: TRBD2
J gene: TRBJ2-2
CDR3 protein: CASSDGIVAGTGELFF
CDR3 DNA: TGTGCCAGCAGCGACGGGATAGTAGCGGGCACCGGGGAGCTGTTTTTT

V gene: TRBV11-2
clone size: few
D gene: .
J gene: TRBJ2-3
CDR3 protein: CASSPKRTSTDTQYF
CDR3 DNA: TGTGCCAGCAGCCCAAAGAGGACTAGCACAGATACGCAGTATTTT

V gene: TRBV28
clone size: few
D gene: TRBD1
J gene: TRBJ1-2
CDR3 protein: CASLTTGDKSGYTF
CDR3 DNA: TGTGCCAGCCTAACGACAGGGGATAAGAGCGGCTACACCTTC

V gene: TRBV4-1
clone size: .
D gene: TRBD1
J gene: TRBJ1-1
CDR3 protein: CASSRRGLEGKTEAFF
CDR3 DNA: TGCGCCAGCAGCCGCAGGGGGCTTGAAGGAAAAACTGAAGCTTTCTTT

V gene: TRBV28
clone size: few
D gene: .
J gene: TRBJ2-1
CDR3 protein: CASSLHNEQFF
CDR3 DNA: TGTGCCAGCAGTTTACACAATGAGCAGTTCTTC

V gene: TRBV18
clone size: .
D gene: TRBD2
J gene: TRBJ2-7
CDR3 protein: CASSGDLAGGSEQYF
CDR3 DNA: TGTGCCAGCTCGGGGGATCTAGCGGGAGGCAGTGAGCAGTACTTC

V gene: TRBV7-9
clone size: few
D gene: TRBD1
J gene: TRBJ2-7
CDR3 protein: CASSSPGQTEQYF
CDR3 DNA: TGTGCCAGCAGCTCACCGGGACAGACCGAGCAGTACTTC

V gene: TRBV7-2
clone size: few
D gene: .
J gene: TRBJ2-5
CDR3 protein: CASSLGGAGETQYF
CDR3 DNA: TGTGCCAGCAGCTTAGGGGGAGCGGGTGAGACCCAGTACTTC

V gene: TRBV28
clone size: few
D gene: .
J gene: TRBJ1-1
CDR3 protein: CASSPIRHQTEAFF
CDR3 DNA: TGTGCCAGCAGTCCTATACGACACCAAACTGAAGCTTTCTTT

V gene: TRBV18
clone size: .
D gene: TRBD1
J gene: TRBJ1-1
CDR3 protein: CASSLTGSTEAFF
CDR3 DNA: TGTGCCAGCTCCCTGACAGGGAGCACTGAAGCTTTCTTT

V gene: TRBV7-3
clone size: few
D gene: .
J gene: TRBJ2-1
CDR3 protein: CASSSDSSREQFF
CDR3 DNA: TGTGCCAGCAGCTCGGATTCGTCTCGGGAGCAGTTCTTC

V gene: TRBV7-6
clone size: .
D gene: .
J gene: TRBJ1-5
CDR3 protein: CASSELGRGGNQPQHF
CDR3 DNA: TGTGCCAGCAGCGAGCTGGGGCGGGGTGGCAATCAGCCCCAGCATTTT

V gene: TRBV7-2
clone size: many
D gene: .
J gene: TRBJ1-2
CDR3 protein: CASRLPPGRGYTF
CDR3 DNA: TGTGCCAGCAGATTACCCCCAGGGCGAGGCTACACCTTC

V gene: TRBV4-3
clone size: .
D gene: .
J gene: TRBJ1-4
CDR3 protein: CASSRGTGTTEKLFF
CDR3 DNA: TGCGCCAGCAGCCGGGGAACAGGGACGACTGAAAAACTGTTTTTT

V gene: TRBV7-2
clone size: .
D gene: .
J gene: TRBJ2-1
CDR3 protein: CASSLAPVSSYNEQFF
CDR3 DNA: TGTGCCAGCAGCTTAGCGCCAGTTAGCTCCTACAATGAGCAGTTCTTC

V gene: TRBV25-1
clone size: few
D gene: TRBD2
J gene: TRBJ2-3
CDR3 protein: CASSESGRAADTQYF
CDR3 DNA: TGTGCCAGCAGTGAAAGCGGGAGGGCCGCAGATACGCAGTATTTT

V gene: TRBV6-1
clone size: .
D gene: .
J gene: TRBJ1-4
CDR3 protein: CASSQDLSRGEKLFF
CDR3 DNA: TGTGCCAGCAGTCAGGATCTATCCAGAGGGGAAAAACTGTTTTTT